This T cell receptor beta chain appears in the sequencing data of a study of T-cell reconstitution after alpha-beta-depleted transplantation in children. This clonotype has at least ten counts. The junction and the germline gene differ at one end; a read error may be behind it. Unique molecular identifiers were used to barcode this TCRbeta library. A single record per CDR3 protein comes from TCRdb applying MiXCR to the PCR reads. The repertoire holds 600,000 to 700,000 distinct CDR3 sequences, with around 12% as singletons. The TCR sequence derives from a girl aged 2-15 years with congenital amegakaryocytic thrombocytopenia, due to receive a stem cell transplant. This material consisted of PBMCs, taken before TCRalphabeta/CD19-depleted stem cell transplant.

The CDR3 protein is CASSLAPGLVNF. CDR3 DNA sequence: TGTGCCAGCAGCCTAGCCCCAGGACTAGTTAACTTC. This rearrangement joins TRBV3-1 to TRBJ2-5, with 7 bases fitting TRBD2. This CDR3 is 12 amino acids long. Per the germline V gene, CDR1 is LGHDT and CDR2 is YNNKEL (reference sequence).